The 22 T cell receptor beta chains in this list originate from one sample, sequenced in a study of graft-versus-host responses after intestinal transplantation. TCRdb's copy holds only in-frame clones and misses some; the assay was immunoSEQ multiplex PCR. The sample shows around 97,000 clones, just over 90% of them seen only once. For these receptors, no antigen is known. The material sequenced was unstimulated CD8+ T cells sorted from spleen or lymph node cells, taken before intestinal transplant. These receptors came from a human donor who received an intestinal transplant.

V gene TRBV10-1 combines with J gene TRBJ1-5; the D gene is possibly TRBD1 (6 bases). Per the germline V gene, CDR1 is WNHNN and CDR2 is SYGVQD (reference sequence). This CDR3 region has 12 residues. V was pared by 10 bases and J by 9 bases, with 16 bases between. CDR3 sequence: CAITYRVPPQHF. The CDR3 DNA reads TGCGCCATCACCTACAGGGTCCCGCCCCAGCATTTT.

This chain connects TRBV5-6 to TRBJ2-7; TRBD1 aligns across 7 bases. Germline V gene data show CDR1 as SGHDT and CDR2 as YYEEEE. This CDR3 is built from 13 residues. J lost 5 bases, V lost 4 bases, and 6 bases had no gene match. CDR3 sequence (DNA): TGTGCCAGCAGCCTAGGGGGCTGGAACGAGCAGTACTTC. Its translation: CASSLGGWNEQYF.

The sample holds one count of this clone. The chain employs TRBV7-9 and TRBJ2-5, with D perhaps TRBD1 (6 bases). Germline V gives CDR1 SEHNR, CDR2 FQNEAQ (reference sequence). Trimming stripped 4 bases from V and 5 bases from J, with 17 bases between. The CDR3 has 15 residues. CDR3 DNA: TGTGCCAGCAGCTCCACCAACAGGGTTAGGGAGACCCAGTACTTC. This codes for CASSSTNRVRETQYF.

This chain connects TRBV5-5 to TRBJ1-3, with D maybe TRBD1 (5 bases). V dropped 0 bases and J dropped 2 bases, with 9 bases sitting between them. Germline V CDR1 and CDR2: SGHKS, YYEKEE (reference sequence). This CDR3 has 15 amino acids. In DNA form, the CDR3 reads TGTGCCAGCAGCTTGGAGCAGGGTACTGGAAACACCATATATTTT. Translating it yields CASSLEQGTGNTIYF. Variable domain in full (rest from reference TRBV5-5 and TRBJ1-3): DAGVTQSPTHLIKTRGQQVTLRCSPISGHKSVSWYQQVLGQGPQFIFQYYEKEERGRGNFPDRFSARQFPNYSSELNVNALLLGDSALYLCASSLEQGTGNTIYFGEGSWLTVV.

V usage is TRBV6-5 and J usage is TRBJ2-7; D not resolved. The CDR3 loop spans 11 amino acids. The germline V gene has CDR1 MNHEY and CDR2 SVGAGI. The V gene lost 5 bases and the J gene lost 7 bases, with 9 bases spanning the gap. CDR3 loop: CASSTTREQYF. The CDR3 DNA reads TGTGCCAGCAGTACCACCCGGGAGCAGTACTTC.

CDR3 sequence (DNA): TGCGCCAGCAGCCTGACCGTGACAGGGAGAACCGAGCAGTACTTC. As protein: CASSLTVTGRTEQYF. The chain combines TRBV4-1 with TRBJ2-7, with 7 nucleotides matching TRBD1. Per germline, CDR1 MGHRA and CDR2 YSYEKL. The CDR3 extends over 15 amino acids. The trim removed 4 bases at V and 6 bases at J, leaving 12 bases unmatched.

Comment on this clone: This could be a read error, since a much larger clone is one nucleotide away. The V call is TRBV6-1, the J call TRBJ2-3; 11 bases are shared with TRBD1. Germline V gene data show CDR1 as MNHNS and CDR2 as SASEGT. The CDR3 extends over 14 amino acids. The trim removed 3 bases at V and 4 bases at J, leaving 0 bases unmatched. Written as DNA, the CDR3 is TGTGCCAGCAGTGAGGGACAGGGGGCAGATACGCAGTATTTT. It translates to CASSEGQGADTQYF.

The chain uses TRBV6-5 and TRBJ1-6, with D possibly TRBD1 on 6 matching bases. Germline V CDR1 and CDR2: MNHEY, SVGAGI. Trimming pared 8 bases from V and 5 bases from J, leaving 13 bases between. CDR3 size: 14 residues. The CDR3 DNA is TGTGCCAGCGGGGGCGGGGGGAATAATTCACCCCTCCACTTT. Translating it yields CASGGGGNNSPLHF.

The chain employs TRBV13 and TRBJ1-1; D not resolved. CDR1 and CDR2 from the germline V gene are PRHDT and FYEKMQ (reference sequence). The V end lost 3 bases, the J end lost 1 base, and 9 bases lay between the germline ends. CDR3 length: 14 amino acids. This chain's CDR3 is CASSFAGRNTEAFF. The CDR3 DNA is TGTGCCAGCAGCTTCGCGGGGAGGAACACTGAAGCTTTCTTT.

The rearrangement links TRBV11-2 to TRBJ2-1; 7 bases agree with TRBD2. There are 14 residues in the CDR3. Germline CDR1 SGHAT, CDR2 FQNNGV. V was pared by 1 base and J by 6 bases, with 3 bases of the junction left unmatched. Here the CDR3 reads CASSLGGRANEQFF. The CDR3 DNA reads as TGTGCCAGCAGCTTAGGGGGGAGGGCCAATGAGCAGTTCTTC.

This rearrangement joins TRBV28 to TRBJ2-3; D may be TRBD2 (6 bases). From germline, CDR1 is MDHEN and CDR2 SYDVKM. CDR3 length: 14 amino acids. V lost 3 bases to trimming and J lost 4 bases, with 11 bases between them. CDR3: CASSFVGGADTQYF. The DNA for the CDR3 is TGTGCCAGCAGTTTCGTCGGGGGTGCAGATACGCAGTATTTT.

The chain links TRBV9 to TRBJ2-2; no firm D call. Trimming shortened V by 4 bases and J by 1 base, and 11 bases separated the two germline ends. The CDR3 extends over 15 amino acids. Germline V gene data show CDR1 as SGDLS and CDR2 as YYNGEE. The CDR3 nucleotides read TGTGCCAGCAGCACCTCGGTAGGGAACACCGGGGAGCTGTTTTTT. Protein: CASSTSVGNTGELFF.

The chain links TRBV6-1 to TRBJ2-7; the match to TRBD2 covers 7 bases. The germline V gene encodes CDR1 MNHNS and CDR2 SASEGT. V was pared by 6 bases and J by 6 bases, with 11 bases of the junction left unmatched. This CDR3 is built from 14 residues. CDR3 in amino acids: CASRSGGSNVEQYF. CDR3 in DNA: TGTGCCAGCAGATCCGGGGGGAGTAACGTCGAGCAGTACTTC.

The sample holds one count of this clone. This rearrangement joins TRBV28 to TRBJ1-1; no reliable D call. V lost 6 bases and J 2 bases, leaving 13 bases between the germline ends. CDR1 MDHEN and CDR2 SYDVKM come from the germline V gene. The CDR3 runs 14 residues. Here the CDR3 DNA reads TGTGCCAGCAGCCACCCGGACGGTAACACTGAAGCTTTCTTT. Protein product: CASSHPDGNTEAFF.

This clone has just one count. The chain carries TRBV11-2 and TRBJ1-3, with D unresolved. This CDR3 is built from 15 residues. Germline CDR1 reads SGHAT; CDR2 reads FQNNGV. The V gene lost 2 bases and the J gene lost 0 bases, with 8 bases spanning the gap. The CDR3 nucleotides read TGTGCCAGCAGCTTACCAAGGACCTCTGGAAACACCATATATTTT. Translation gives CASSLPRTSGNTIYF.

Of note for this clone: In the same sample, other DNA sequences code for this CDR3. CDR3 sequence reads: CASSVAGGASTDTQYF. CDR3 in DNA: TGTGCCAGCAGCGTAGCTGGCGGGGCTAGCACAGATACGCAGTATTTT. The rearrangement uses TRBV9 and TRBJ2-3; perhaps TRBD2 as D (6 bases). The CDR3 is made up of 16 amino acids. Looked up from germline, CDR1 is SGDLS and CDR2 is YYNGEE. Trimming took off 0 bases at V and 0 bases at J, with 11 bases between the two ends. Together with reference TRBV9 and TRBJ2-3, the CDR3 gives the full variable domain: DSGVTQTPKHLITATGQRVTLRCSPRSGDLSVYWYQQSLDQGLQFLIQYYNGEERAKGNILERFSAQQFPDLHSELNLSSLELGDSALYFCASSVAGGASTDTQYFGPGTRLTVL.

This rearrangement joins TRBV2 to TRBJ2-5, with TRBD2 as a possible D gene (5 bases). The germline V gene encodes CDR1 SNHLY and CDR2 FYNNEI. This CDR3 contains 15 residues. Deletions cut 7 bases from V and 2 bases from J, with 17 bases between. The CDR3 region has the DNA TGTGCCAGCATTGGGTATCCACTAGGGCAAGAGACCCAGTACTTC. Translated: CASIGYPLGQETQYF. Supplemented by reference TRBV2 and TRBJ2-5, the full variable domain reads EPEVTQTPSHQVTQMGQEVILRCVPISNHLYFYWYRQILGQKVEFLVSFYNNEISEKSEIFDDQFSVERPDGSNFTLKIRSTKLEDSAMYFCASIGYPLGQETQYFGPGTRLLVL.

The chain combines TRBV7-3 with TRBJ2-7, with D possibly being TRBD2 (5 bases). The germline V and J ends were trimmed by 5 bases and 6 bases, with 14 bases remaining between them. CDR3 length: 13 amino acids. Germline CDR1 reads SGHTA; CDR2 reads FQGTGA. The CDR3, as DNA: TGTGCCAGCAGCCCGGTAGAGGGTGGCGAGCAGTACTTC. Protein: CASSPVEGGEQYF.

The rearrangement uses TRBV4-1 and TRBJ2-3; D remains ambiguous. V lost 1 base to trimming and J lost 4 bases, with 12 bases between them. The CDR3 covers 15 residues. The germline V gene has CDR1 MGHRA and CDR2 YSYEKL. The chain's CDR3 is CASSQVAGFPDTQYF. DNA of the CDR3: TGCGCCAGCAGCCAAGTGGCAGGTTTTCCAGATACGCAGTATTTT.

The CDR3 DNA is TGTGCCAGCAGTCCCGGGACAGGGGGCTACAATGAGCAGTTCTTC. Amino acids: CASSPGTGGYNEQFF. The chain employs TRBV6-4 and TRBJ2-1; 11 bases map to TRBD1. The CDR3 runs 15 residues. Germline V gives CDR1 MRHNA, CDR2 SNTAGT. V shed 5 bases and J 3 bases; nucleotides not matched to a gene: 3.

V and J are TRBV4-1 and TRBJ1-1; no clear D gene. Between the trimmed V and J ends, which lost 1 base and 1 base, there was a span of 7 bases. CDR3 length: 14 residues. Germline assignment: CDR1 MGHRA and CDR2 YSYEKL. The CDR3 DNA follows: TGCGCCAGCAGCCAAGTGGAGAGGAACACTGAAGCTTTCTTT. Translated, it gives CASSQVERNTEAFF.

This sequence joins TRBV4-2 and TRBJ1-1; D unclear. The CDR3 contains 12 residues. Germline V lookup: CDR1 LGHNA, CDR2 YNFKEQ. V was trimmed by 0 bases and J by 8 bases, leaving 7 bases between them. The CDR3 sequence: CASSQDGEEAFF. In DNA form, the CDR3 reads TGTGCCAGCAGCCAAGATGGGGAGGAAGCTTTCTTT.